This T cell receptor (beta chain) was identified during a study of blood T cell repertoires in COVID-19. Study overall: The study drew acute and convalescent COVID-19 samples from the United States, Italy and Spain.

As originally analysed: Counts of nucleated cells, estimated from reference gene primer amplification, were obtained. Produced via immunoSEQ multiplex PCR; TCRdb's table is partial and in-frame only. The V and J calls and clone size were taken over from that table, and D and trimming were inferred from the DNA. In the table there are approximately 190,000 clones, roughly 80% of which are singletons. V was cut by 4 bases and J by 2 bases, with 12 bases left in between. The CDR3 sequence is 14 residues long. The germline CDR1 and CDR2 sequences are SGHVS and FQNEAQ. The specimen sequenced was peripheral blood. The TCR was taken from a man in his fifties or sixties with acute or convalescent COVID-19. V is TRBV7-8 and J is TRBJ2-7; D is uncertain. As DNA, the CDR3 is TGTGCCAGCAGCTCCCATAGTGGTACCTACGAGCAGTACTTC. Translating gives CASSSHSGTYEQYF.